The T cell receptor (beta chain) described here comes from a study of T-cell memory formation after mild COVID-19. J gave up 7 bases and V 6 bases, and 2 bases lay outside the gene matches. The CDR3 loop spans 14 amino acids. MiXCR, applied by TCRdb to the 5' RACE reads, yields one record per CDR3 protein. The table has about 340,000 distinct CDR3 sequences, around 15% seen once. The rearrangement links TRBV12-3 or TRBV12-4 to TRBJ2-3; 15 nucleotides line up with TRBD2. This TCR came from a man between 18 and 35 years old who had mild COVID-19 (a few samples of this study predate the infection). Cell type and time point are not known. Sequenced sample: PBMCs or a T cell subset sorted from them (not recorded which). CDR3 DNA: TGTGCCAGCAGCGGGACTAGCGGGGGGTATACGCAGTATTTT. It encodes CASSGTSGGYTQYF.